A single TCR beta chain is shown here with its context. CDR3 length: 12 amino acids. Trimming took off 6 bases at V and 6 bases at J, with 12 bases between the two ends. Germline values: CDR1 MNHEY, CDR2 SVGAGI. TCRdb's copy holds only in-frame clones and misses some; the assay was immunoSEQ multiplex PCR. The sample holds 80,000 to 85,000 clones, 70% to 90% seen once. The data are from a study of control samples from healthy donors and cancer patients. The sequence derives from a woman aged 50 to 60 in good health. The chain couples TRBV6-5 to TRBJ2-7; D remains ambiguous. Sequencing was carried out using blood. The CDR3 bases are TGTGCCAGCAGCGTCCCAGACCTCGAGCAGTACTTC. Protein: CASSVPDLEQYF.